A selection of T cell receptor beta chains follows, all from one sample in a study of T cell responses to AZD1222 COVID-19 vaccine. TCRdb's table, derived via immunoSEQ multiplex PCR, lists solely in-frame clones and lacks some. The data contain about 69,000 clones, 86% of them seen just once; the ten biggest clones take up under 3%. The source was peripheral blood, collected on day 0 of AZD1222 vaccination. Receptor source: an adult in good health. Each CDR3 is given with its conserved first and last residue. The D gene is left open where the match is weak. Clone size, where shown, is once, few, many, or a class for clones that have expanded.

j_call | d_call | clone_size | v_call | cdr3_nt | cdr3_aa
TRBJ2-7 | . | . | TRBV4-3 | TGCGCCAGCAGCCAAGATGCCAGGGGATACGAGCAGTACTTC | CASSQDARGYEQYF
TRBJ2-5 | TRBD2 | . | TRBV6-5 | TGTGCCAGCAGTTATGGGACTAGGGTACAAGAGACCCAGTACTTC | CASSYGTRVQETQYF
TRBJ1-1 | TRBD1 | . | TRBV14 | TGTGCCAGCAGCCACCTCCGGGACAGGCTTTTCAATGGGAACACTGAAGCTTTCTTT | CASSHLRDRLFNGNTEAFF
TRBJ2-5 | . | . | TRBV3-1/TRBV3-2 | TGTGCCAGCAGCCAAGATCTCGGCAGGGCGTTCGAAGAGACCCAGTACTTC | CASSQDLGRAFEETQYF
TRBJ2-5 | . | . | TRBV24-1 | TGTGCCACCAGTGATTTGTCAGGTCGCTACTTC | CATSDLSGRYF
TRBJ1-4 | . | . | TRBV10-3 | TGTGCCATCAGTGAGTCGGGAAAAAGGGATGAAAAACTGTTTTTT | CAISESGKRDEKLFF
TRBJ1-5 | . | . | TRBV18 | TGTGCCAGCTCACCAGAGAATCAGCCCCAGCATTTT | CASSPENQPQHF
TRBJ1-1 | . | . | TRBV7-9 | TGTGCCAGCAGCCAAGGCAGCAGGGATATAGGCACTGAAGCTTTCTTT | CASSQGSRDIGTEAFF
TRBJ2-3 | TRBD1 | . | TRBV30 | TGTGCCTGGAGCACAGGGGGAACTAGCACAGATACGCAGTATTTT | CAWSTGGTSTDTQYF
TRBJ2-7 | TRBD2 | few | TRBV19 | TGTGCCAGTAGTATTGGCCTAGCGGGAGGCGAGCAGTACTTC | CASSIGLAGGEQYF
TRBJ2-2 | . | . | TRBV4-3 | TGCGCCAGCAGCCCCCCGTCGGCGGTCGGGTTTACCGGGGAGCTGTTTTTT | CASSPPSAVGFTGELFF
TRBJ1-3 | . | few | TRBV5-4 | TGTGCCAGCAGCTTGGCAGGGGCTGGAAACACCATATATTTT | CASSLAGAGNTIYF
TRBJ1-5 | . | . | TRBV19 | TGTGCCAGTAGTAAGGGGGTATGGCAGCCCCAGCATTTT | CASSKGVWQPQHF
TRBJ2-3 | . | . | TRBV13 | TGTGCCAGCAGCGCGACGGGCGACGGTACAGATACGCAGTATTTT | CASSATGDGTDTQYF
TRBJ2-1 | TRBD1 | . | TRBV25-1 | TGTGCCAGCAGTCCCTTGACAGGGGGCGATTGGAATGAGCAGTTCTTC | CASSPLTGGDWNEQFF
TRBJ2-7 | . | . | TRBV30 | TGTGCCTGGACCAGGGACTGGATAGGGAACGAGCAGTACTTC | CAWTRDWIGNEQYF
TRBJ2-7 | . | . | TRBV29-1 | TGCAGCGTTTCTACTTTCACAGTGGGAGAGCAGTACTTC | CSVSTFTVGEQYF
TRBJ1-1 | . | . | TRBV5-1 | TGCGCCAGCAGCTTGGGAGATAAAGGCACTGAAGCTTTCTTT | CASSLGDKGTEAFF
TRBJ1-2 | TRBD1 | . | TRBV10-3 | TGTGCCATCAGTGAGGTGGGACAGGGGGTTGGTGGCTACACCTTC | CAISEVGQGVGGYTF
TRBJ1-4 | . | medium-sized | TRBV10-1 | TGCGCCAGCAGCACTGACAGGATGGGAGAAAAACTGTTTTTT | CASSTDRMGEKLFF
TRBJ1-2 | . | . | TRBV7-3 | TGTGCCAGCAGCTTAGAGGAGGGGTATGGCTACACCTTC | CASSLEEGYGYTF
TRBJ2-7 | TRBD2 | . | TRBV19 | TGTGCCAGTAGTGCGGGACTAGCGGGATCCTACGAGCAGTACTTC | CASSAGLAGSYEQYF
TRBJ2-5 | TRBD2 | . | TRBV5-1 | TGCGCCAGCAGTTTTTCGGGGGAGGGTTCCCAAGAGACCCAGTACTTC | CASSFSGEGSQETQYF
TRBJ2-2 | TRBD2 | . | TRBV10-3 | TGTGCCATCAGTGAGGTAGCGGGGAGAAACACCGGGGAGCTGTTTTTT | CAISEVAGRNTGELFF
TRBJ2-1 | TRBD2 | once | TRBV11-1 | TGTGCCAGCAGCTTAGGGCTACTAGCGGGAGACAATGAGCAGTTCTTC | CASSLGLLAGDNEQFF
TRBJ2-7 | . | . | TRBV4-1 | TGCGCCAGCAGCCAAGCCTACTCCCCCTCCTACGAGCAGTACTTC | CASSQAYSPSYEQYF
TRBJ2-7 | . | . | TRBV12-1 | TGTGCCAGCAGCTTCCGGACAGGGCTAACCTACGAGCAGTACTTC | CASSFRTGLTYEQYF
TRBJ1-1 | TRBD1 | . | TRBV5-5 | TGTGCCAGCAGCCTCGGGACAGGCACTGAAGCTTTCTTT | CASSLGTGTEAFF
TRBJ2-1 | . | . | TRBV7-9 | TGTGCCAGCAGCCGGGAGAACGACTACAATGAGCAGTTCTTC | CASSRENDYNEQFF
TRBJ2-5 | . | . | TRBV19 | TGTGCCAGTAGGCCACAGGGTCAAGAGACCCAGTACTTC | CASRPQGQETQYF
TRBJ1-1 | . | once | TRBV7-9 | TGTGCCAGCAGCTTCATCGAACAGGGTGCGGCGGAAGCTTTCTTT | CASSFIEQGAAEAFF
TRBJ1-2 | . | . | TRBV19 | TGTGCCAGTAGTATAACAGAGAACTATGGCTACACCTTC | CASSITENYGYTF
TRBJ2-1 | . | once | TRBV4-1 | TGCGCCAGCAGCCAGGCCACTTTGTACAATGAGCAGTTCTTC | CASSQATLYNEQFF
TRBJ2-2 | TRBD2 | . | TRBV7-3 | TGTGCCAGCAGCTCAGACGGGGGGACCGGGGAGCTGTTTTTT | CASSSDGGTGELFF
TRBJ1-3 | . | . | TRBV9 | TGTGCCAGCAGCGTAGCGGGGACTGGAAACACCATATATTTT | CASSVAGTGNTIYF
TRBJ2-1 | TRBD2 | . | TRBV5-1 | TGCGCCAGCAGCATTAGCGGGGGGGTCTCCTACAATGAGCAGTTCTTC | CASSISGGVSYNEQFF
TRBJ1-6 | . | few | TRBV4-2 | TGTGCCAGTGCGACAACTACCGGGTCACCCCTCCACTTT | CASATTTGSPLHF
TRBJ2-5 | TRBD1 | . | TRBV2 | TGTGCCAGCAGTGTCCAGGGACAGGGGCTGGAGACCCAGTACTTC | CASSVQGQGLETQYF
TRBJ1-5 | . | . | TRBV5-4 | TGTGCCAGCAGCTTGGAGGGGAAAAAGACTAGCAATCAGCCCCAGCATTTT | CASSLEGKKTSNQPQHF
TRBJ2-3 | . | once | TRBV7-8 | TGTGCCAGCAGCTGGGGTGGCACAGATACGCAGTATTTT | CASSWGGTDTQYF
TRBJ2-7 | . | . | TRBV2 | TGTGCCAGCAGTGAAGATCTAACCGAGCAGTACTTC | CASSEDLTEQYF
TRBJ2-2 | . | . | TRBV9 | TGTGCCAGCAGCGTAGGGGGGATCGGCGGGGAGCTGTTTTTT | CASSVGGIGGELFF
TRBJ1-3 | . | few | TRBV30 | TGTGCCTGGAGTGTACCAGAAAACTCTGGAAACACCATATATTTT | CAWSVPENSGNTIYF
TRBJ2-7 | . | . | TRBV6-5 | TGTGCCAGCAGGTTAGCAGGAGAGGTCTACGAGCAGTACTTC | CASRLAGEVYEQYF
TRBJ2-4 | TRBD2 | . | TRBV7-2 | TGTGCCAGCAGCTTAGCCGTCGTAGCGGGGCTAGCCAAAAACATTCAGTACTTC | CASSLAVVAGLAKNIQYF
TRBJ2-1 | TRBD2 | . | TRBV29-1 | TGCAGCGTTGCGGCTAGCGGGAGTAATGAGCAGTTCTTC | CSVAASGSNEQFF
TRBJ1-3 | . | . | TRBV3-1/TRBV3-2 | TGTGCCAGCAGCCAAGACAGACGAAACACCATATATTTT | CASSQDRRNTIYF
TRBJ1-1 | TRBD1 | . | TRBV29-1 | TGCAGCGTAGAACAGGGGATGAACACTGAAGCTTTCTTT | CSVEQGMNTEAFF
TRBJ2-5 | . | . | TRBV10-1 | TGCGCCAGCAGTGAGTCGAGAGGGGCAGGGCAAGAGACCCAGTACTTC | CASSESRGAGQETQYF
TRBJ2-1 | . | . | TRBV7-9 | TGTGCCAGCAGCTTAGGGACAGAAAATGAGCAGTTCTTC | CASSLGTENEQFF